The 18 T cell receptor beta chains below come from one sample, sequenced in a study of blood T cell repertoires in COVID-19 (dated by TCRdb to the early 2020s). Libraries were prepared through the immunoSEQ multiplex PCR assay. TCRdb mirrors the immuneACCESS table, restricted to in-frame sequences. Some clones are absent from its copies; in checked studies, under half trace to an unresolved V gene, and the reason for the others is unknown. The sample data list around 100,000 clones, and roughly 85% of these were observed just once. Of the sample, around a third is held by the ten largest clones. Sample: peripheral blood. The receptor set was obtained from a man in his 70s with active or convalescent COVID-19.

The V gene is TRBV7-2, the J gene TRBJ2-3; 8 bases are a match to TRBD1. This CDR3 has 16 amino acids. CDR1 and CDR2 (germline): SGHTA, FQGNSA. After removal of 1 base from V and 4 bases from J, the junction contained 7 bases not matched to a gene. CDR3 sequence (DNA): TGTGCCAGCAGCTTAGGAGTCAGGGGGCGCGCAGATACGCAGTATTTT. It codes for CASSLGVRGRADTQYF.

The rearrangement links TRBV19 to TRBJ2-1, with TRBD2 identical over 10 bases. The CDR3 is made up of 18 amino acids. Germline-derived CDR1 and CDR2 are LNHDA and SQIVND (reference sequence). Germline trimming cut 0 bases from V and 0 bases from J; bases unmatched to any gene: 5. The CDR3 sequence: CASSIELAGVPSYNEQFF. CDR3 coding DNA: TGTGCCAGTAGTATAGAGCTAGCGGGGGTCCCCTCCTACAATGAGCAGTTCTTC. The full variable domain, with the rest looked up from reference TRBV19 and TRBJ2-1, is DGGITQSPKYLFRKEGQNVTLSCEQNLNHDAMYWYRQDPGQGLRLIYYSQIVNDFQKGDIAEGYSVSREKKESFPLTVTSAQKNPTAFYLCASSIELAGVPSYNEQFFGPGTRLTVL.

Only a few counts were recorded for this clone. The CDR3 coding sequence is TGTGCCAGCAGTTTGGGACAGTTCGGCGAGCAGTACTTC. Translated: CASSLGQFGEQYF. This sequence joins TRBV6-5 and TRBJ2-7; 7 nucleotides match TRBD1. The V gene end was trimmed by 4 bases and the J gene end by 6 bases; junction bases not matched to a gene: 6. CDR3 size: 13 residues. Germline V gene sequence: CDR1 MNHEY, CDR2 SVGAGI.

The chain combines TRBV7-9 with TRBJ2-5; D possibly corresponds to TRBD1 (6 bases). The CDR3 totals 15 residues. Trimming stripped 4 bases from V and 2 bases from J, with 14 bases between. Germline CDR1 SEHNR, CDR2 FQNEAQ (reference sequence). CDR3 bases: TGTGCCAGCAGCTCGATGCAGGGGCGACAAGAGACCCAGTACTTC. It encodes CASSSMQGRQETQYF.

The chain is built from TRBV4-1 and TRBJ1-1; TRBD1 agrees at 7 bases. The V gene end was trimmed by 4 bases and the J gene end by 6 bases; junction bases not matched to a gene: 14. The CDR3 length is 16 residues. The germline CDR1 and CDR2 sequences are MGHRA and YSYEKL. In nucleotides, the CDR3 is TGCGCCAGCAGCCGGTACTCGACAGGGTCTGAATCTGAAGCTTTCTTT. The encoded protein is CASSRYSTGSESEAFF.

Concerning this clone itself: At one boundary the junction diverges from the germline segment, which might be a read error. The chain couples TRBV3-1 (or the pseudogene TRBV3-2) to TRBJ2-3; TRBD1 aligns across 7 bases. The CDR3 covers 13 residues. Looked up from germline, CDR1 is LGHDT and CDR2 is YNNKEL (reference sequence). CDR3 sequence (DNA): TGTGCCAGCAACCAAGGGGGCCCAGATACGCAGTATTTT. Its protein product is CASNQGGPDTQYF.

The rearrangement joins TRBV3-1 (or the pseudogene TRBV3-2) to TRBJ2-7, with TRBD2 matching 7 bases. The CDR3 has 15 residues. V shed 0 bases, J shed 5 bases, and the junction held 7 bases outside the gene matches. The germline V gene has CDR1 LGHDT and CDR2 YNNKEL (reference sequence). CDR3 amino acids: CASSQEGGSFHEQYF. The CDR3 DNA reads as TGTGCCAGCAGCCAAGAAGGCGGGAGCTTCCACGAGCAGTACTTC.

The chain has TRBV6-2 or TRBV6-3 and TRBJ2-5; 9 nucleotides agree with TRBD2. The CDR3 has 15 amino acids. The V gene's germline CDR1 is MNHEY and CDR2 SVGEGT. V lost 2 bases, J lost 6 bases, and 7 bases stayed unmatched. The CDR3 protein is CASSYSASGTKTQYF. As DNA, the CDR3 is TGTGCCAGCAGTTACAGCGCTAGCGGGACCAAGACCCAGTACTTC.

The rearrangement joins TRBV24-1 to TRBJ2-7, with TRBD2 identical over 9 bases. CDR3 size: 17 residues. Germline assignment: CDR1 KGHDR and CDR2 SFDVKD. The junction had 7 bases not matched to a gene; V was cut back by 2 bases and J by 0 bases. For the CDR3, the DNA is TGTGCCACCAGTGATTACCATAGCGGGGGAGACTCCTACGAGCAGTACTTC. The encoded protein is CATSDYHSGGDSYEQYF.

The chain combines TRBV7-3 with TRBJ2-1; 7 positions match TRBD2. Looked up from germline, CDR1 is SGHTA and CDR2 is FQGTGA. With 5 bases clipped from V and 6 bases from J, the junction kept 10 bases outside the gene matches. The CDR3 totals 15 residues. For the CDR3, the DNA is TGTGCCAGCAGCGGTGGGCTAGCGGAGGGCAATGAGCAGTTCTTC. Encoded protein: CASSGGLAEGNEQFF.

The V and J genes are TRBV19 and TRBJ1-4; 7 positions match TRBD1. The CDR3 contains 15 residues. V lost 5 bases and J lost 0; bases outside the gene matches: 3. In germline, CDR1 is LNHDA, CDR2 SQIVND (reference sequence). CDR3 nucleotides: TGTGCCAGTAGTGTCACAGGGGCAACTAATGAAAAACTGTTTTTT. Translated: CASSVTGATNEKLFF.

A single count supports this clone. The chain joins TRBV7-3 to TRBJ2-2; tentatively, D is TRBD2 (6 bases). V was clipped by 0 bases and J by 8 bases, with 13 bases between them. The CDR3 has 15 residues. Germline V lookup: CDR1 SGHTA, CDR2 FQGTGA. Here the CDR3 DNA reads TGTGCCAGCAGCTTAACTGCTAGGGGACTTGGGGAGCTGTTTTTT. It yields the protein CASSLTARGLGELFF.

The chain has TRBV5-6 and TRBJ1-6; D is undetermined. Trimming pared 0 bases from V and 5 bases from J, leaving 6 bases between. CDR3 length: 14 residues. Germline V CDR1 and CDR2: SGHDT, YYEEEE. CDR3 coding DNA: TGTGCCAGCAGCTTGGTGACTGATAATTCACCCCTCCACTTT. Protein product: CASSLVTDNSPLHF.

The rearrangement links TRBV5-8 to TRBJ2-2; TRBD1 is a possible D gene (5 bases). Trimming pared 0 bases from V and 7 bases from J, leaving 25 bases between. The CDR3 spans 19 residues. Germline loops: CDR1 SGHTS, CDR2 YDEGEE. This CDR3 is CASSLEGFARNVRGGELFF. CDR3 nucleotides: TGTGCCAGCAGCTTGGAGGGGTTCGCCCGTAATGTTAGGGGCGGGGAGCTGTTTTTT.

The chain has TRBV27 and TRBJ2-1, with D unresolved. The germline V and J ends were trimmed by 2 bases and 6 bases, with 8 bases remaining between them. This CDR3 contains 13 residues. The germline V gene has CDR1 MNHEY and CDR2 SMNVEV (reference sequence). For the CDR3, the DNA is TGTGCCAGCAGTTTAGCCATGAGCAATGAGCAGTTCTTC. This translates into CASSLAMSNEQFF.

The chain couples TRBV7-8 to TRBJ1-1; D is possibly TRBD1 (6 bases). The CDR3 extends over 14 amino acids. V lost 5 bases and J lost 7, with 17 bases in between. CDR1 is SGHVS and CDR2 is FQNEAQ in the germline V gene. The CDR3 here is CASSIQNRVGEAFF. DNA for the CDR3: TGTGCCAGCAGCATACAAAACAGGGTCGGTGAAGCTTTCTTT.

The chain joins TRBV6-2 or TRBV6-3 to TRBJ2-7, with 10 nucleotides matching TRBD1. The CDR3 sequence is 15 residues long. In germline, CDR1 is MNHEY, CDR2 SVGEGT. With V trimmed by 2 bases and J by 5 bases, 6 bases remained unmatched. CDR3 coding DNA: TGTGCCAGCAGTTACAGCGGGGACAGGGGCCACGAGCAGTACTTC. Amino acids: CASSYSGDRGHEQYF.

The chain combines TRBV7-8 with TRBJ1-3, with D possibly matching TRBD1 (5 bases). CDR1 is SGHVS and CDR2 is FQNEAQ in the germline V gene. This CDR3 has 15 residues. Between the trimmed V and J ends, which lost 5 bases and 3 bases, there was a span of 14 bases. The CDR3, as DNA: TGTGCCAGCAGCGTTACAGGCATGGGTGGAAACACCATATATTTT. Translation gives CASSVTGMGGNTIYF.